The clone carrying this T cell receptor beta chain appeared once. Germline V lookup: CDR1 MNHEY, CDR2 SMNVEV (reference sequence). The V end lost 5 bases, the J end lost 5 bases, and 10 bases lay between the germline ends. This CDR3 is 13 amino acids long. The repertoire was sequenced with immunoSEQ multiplex PCR; TCRdb's copy has only in-frame clones and lacks some. The data contain under 350,000 clones, 86% of them seen just once; the ten biggest clones take up about 4%. This specimen comes from a study of blood T cell repertoires in COVID-19. The origin of this receptor is a man aged 25 to 45 who had recovered from COVID-19. The chain joins TRBV27 to TRBJ2-4; maybe TRBD1 (6 bases). Material for sequencing was PBMCs or T cells enriched from blood (not recorded which). The CDR3 nucleotides are TGTGCCAGCAGTACACAGGGCCAAAACATTCAGTACTTC. Protein sequence: CASSTQGQNIQYF.